The 9 T cell receptor beta chains below were found in one sample sequenced in a study of blood T cell repertoires in COVID-19. Sequencing was performed with immunoSEQ multiplex PCR; in TCRdb, only in-frame clones are kept and a portion is missing. In the table there are more than 300,000 clones, 92% of which are singletons. The sequenced material came from PBMCs or T cells enriched from blood (not recorded which). Every receptor here comes from a woman younger than 45 who had recovered from COVID-19.

This clone was detected once. The chain combines TRBV15 with TRBJ1-5; TRBD1 agrees at 7 bases. The germline V gene encodes CDR1 LNHNV and CDR2 YYDKDF (reference sequence). The CDR3 contains 13 residues. J gave up 13 bases and V 0 bases, and 6 bases lay outside the gene matches. The CDR3 bases are TGTGCCACCAGCAGAGATAGACAGGGTAAGCAGCATTTT. It translates to CATSRDRQGKQHF.

The J gene is TRBJ2-1, the V gene TRBV19; weak D call: TRBD2 (6 bases). V was cut by 1 base and J by 4 bases, with 17 bases left in between. The CDR3 loop spans 17 amino acids. Germline assignment: CDR1 LNHDA and CDR2 SQIVND (reference sequence). CDR3 in DNA: TGTGCCAGTAGTATAGGGCCGTCTGGGGACTTTTACAATGAGCAGTTCTTC. It specifies CASSIGPSGDFYNEQFF.

The chain recombines TRBV28 with TRBJ2-1; the D gene is possibly TRBD1 (6 bases). Deletions cut 3 bases from V and 6 bases from J, with 24 bases between. In germline, CDR1 is MDHEN, CDR2 SYDVKM. This CDR3 is built from 18 residues. CDR3 region: CASSFPTPYRAGGNEQFF. In DNA form, the CDR3 reads TGTGCCAGCAGTTTCCCCACCCCTTACAGGGCGGGTGGCAATGAGCAGTTCTTC.

The chain links TRBV28 to TRBJ1-2; D ambiguous. This CDR3 region has 15 residues. Trimming removed 3 bases from V and 6 bases from J, with 17 bases in between. Germline CDR1 is MDHEN and CDR2 is SYDVKM. CDR3 bases: TGTGCCAGCAGTTTCATCATTTACCCCACGGATGGCTACACCTTC. Its translation: CASSFIIYPTDGYTF.

The gene calls are TRBV15 and TRBJ2-2, with TRBD2 identical over 9 bases. Losses at the gene ends were 1 base for V and 4 bases for J; bases not matched to a gene: 1. The CDR3 has 15 amino acids. Looked up from germline, CDR1 is LNHNV and CDR2 is YYDKDF (reference sequence). In DNA form, the CDR3 reads TGTGCCACCAGCAGAGGACTAGCGGCCACCGGGGAGCTGTTTTTT. Translated: CATSRGLAATGELFF.

V gene TRBV28 combines with J gene TRBJ1-3; 9 bases match TRBD1. The J segment lost 5 bases and the V segment lost 6 bases, leaving 5 bases of the junction unmatched. CDR1 is MDHEN and CDR2 is SYDVKM in the germline V gene. The CDR3 has 14 residues. The CDR3 sequence: CASSPTGGRNTIYF. CDR3 DNA sequence: TGTGCCAGCAGCCCAACAGGGGGCAGAAACACCATATATTTT.

The CDR3 bases are TGTGCCAGCAGTCCGCCCAAAGGACAGGGGAGGGGTAGCTCCTATAATTCACCCCTCCACTTT. The encoded protein is CASSPPKGQGRGSSYNSPLHF. This rearrangement joins TRBV28 to TRBJ1-6; 9 bases are a match to TRBD1. Germline V gives CDR1 MDHEN, CDR2 SYDVKM. Trimming removed 5 bases from V and 0 bases from J; junction bases left unmatched: 17. The CDR3 is 21 amino acids.

CDR3 DNA sequence: TGTGCCAGCTCAGCTTATTGGGACAGGGCCCAAGAGACCCAGTACTTC. It is translated as CASSAYWDRAQETQYF. The V gene is TRBV18, the J gene TRBJ2-5; 9 positions agree with TRBD1. This CDR3 is built from 16 residues. The V gene end was trimmed by 5 bases and the J gene end by 1 base; junction bases not matched to a gene: 8. Germline V gene lookup returns CDR1 KGHSH and CDR2 LQKENI.

Here the CDR3 reads CASSYSNPSGRLAKETQYF. CDR3 nucleotide sequence: TGTGCCAGCAGTTATTCGAATCCTAGCGGGAGGCTAGCGAAAGAGACCCAGTACTTC. V gene TRBV6-9 combines with J gene TRBJ2-5, with 11 bases identical to TRBD2. This CDR3 has 19 amino acids. Germline assignment: CDR1 MNHGY and CDR2 SVAAGI. The J segment lost 3 bases and the V segment lost 0 bases, leaving 12 bases of the junction unmatched.